Below are 5 T cell receptor beta chains sequenced from a single sample in a study of cytomegalovirus exposure and HLA in healthy donors. Researchers ran the PCR with 60 Vbeta and 13 Jbeta primers. Repertoires were generated with immunoSEQ multiplex PCR, while TCRdb's copy carries only in-frame clones and drops some. The sample totals about 160,000 clones. Material for sequencing was PBMCs. The origin of the receptors is a man aged 25 to 40 in good health and CMV-seronegative.

This chain links TRBV29-1 with TRBJ1-2; tentative D call: TRBD1 (6 bases). V lost 6 bases and J lost 3, with 14 bases in between. The CDR3 runs 13 residues. From germline, CDR1 is SQVTM and CDR2 ANQGSEA. The CDR3 sequence is CSVGRGSDYGYTF. The CDR3 nucleotides read TGCAGCGTCGGCAGGGGTAGCGACTATGGCTACACCTTC.

This chain uses TRBV5-4 with TRBJ2-7, with 7 bases lining up with TRBD2. The CDR3 length is 14 residues. Trimming removed 1 base from V and 2 bases from J; junction bases left unmatched: 3. Germline assignment: CDR1 SGHNT and CDR2 YYREEE (reference sequence). The CDR3 reads CASSLSSGTYEQYF. In DNA form, the CDR3 reads TGTGCCAGCAGCTTGTCTAGCGGAACCTACGAGCAGTACTTC.

This rearrangement joins TRBV5-1 to TRBJ2-5; maybe TRBD2 (5 bases). The germline CDR1 and CDR2 sequences are SGHRS and YFSETQ. Trimming cost V 4 bases and J 1 base, with 8 bases left between them. This CDR3 comprises 13 residues. The CDR3 nucleotides are TGCGCCAGCAGCCCGGGGTTCCAAGAGACCCAGTACTTC. Its protein is CASSPGFQETQYF. Full variable domain (missing parts from reference TRBV5-1 and TRBJ2-5): KAGVTQTPRYLIKTRGQQVTLSCSPISGHRSVSWYQQTPGQGLQFLFEYFSETQRNKGNFPGRFSGRQFSNSRSEMNVSTLELGDSALYLCASSPGFQETQYFGPGTRLLVL.

The chain links TRBV11-3 to TRBJ2-2; D is perhaps TRBD2 (5 bases). The germline gives CDR1 SGHNT, CDR2 YENEEA. CDR3 size: 13 residues. V lost 4 bases, J lost 6 bases, and 9 bases lay in between. The CDR3 loop is CASSWTSSGELFF. In nucleotides, the CDR3 is TGTGCCAGCAGCTGGACTTCTTCCGGGGAGCTGTTTTTT.

The rearrangement uses TRBV6-1 and TRBJ2-7; possibly TRBD2 for D (5 bases). This CDR3 is built from 13 residues. CDR1 and CDR2 (germline): MNHNS, SASEGT. The ends were cut back, 2 bases at V and 3 bases at J, with 8 bases in the middle. CDR3: CASSEPAGYEQYF. CDR3 sequence (DNA): TGTGCCAGCAGTGAACCGGCGGGCTACGAGCAGTACTTC.